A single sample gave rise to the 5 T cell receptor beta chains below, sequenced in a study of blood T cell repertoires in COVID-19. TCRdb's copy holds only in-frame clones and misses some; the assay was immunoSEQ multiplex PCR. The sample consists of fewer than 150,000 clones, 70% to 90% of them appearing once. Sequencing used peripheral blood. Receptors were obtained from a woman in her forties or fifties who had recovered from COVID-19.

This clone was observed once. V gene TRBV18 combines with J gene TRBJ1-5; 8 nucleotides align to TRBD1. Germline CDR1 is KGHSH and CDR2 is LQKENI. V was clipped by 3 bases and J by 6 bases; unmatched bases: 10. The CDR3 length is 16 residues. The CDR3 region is CASSPQGDRWGQPQHF. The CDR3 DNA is TGTGCCAGCTCACCCCAGGGGGACAGGTGGGGTCAGCCCCAGCATTTT.

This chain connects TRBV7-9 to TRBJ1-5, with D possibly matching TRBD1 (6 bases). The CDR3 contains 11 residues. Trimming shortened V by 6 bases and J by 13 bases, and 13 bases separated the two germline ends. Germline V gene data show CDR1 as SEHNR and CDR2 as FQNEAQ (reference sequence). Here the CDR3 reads CASSQGGDQHF. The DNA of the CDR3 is TGTGCCAGCAGTCAAGGGGGGGATCAGCATTTT.

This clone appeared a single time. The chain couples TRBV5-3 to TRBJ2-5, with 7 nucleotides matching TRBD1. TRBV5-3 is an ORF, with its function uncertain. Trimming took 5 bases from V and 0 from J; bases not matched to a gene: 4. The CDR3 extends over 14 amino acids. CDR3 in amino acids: CARRKQGHQETQYF. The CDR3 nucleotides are TGTGCCAGAAGAAAACAGGGGCACCAAGAGACCCAGTACTTC.

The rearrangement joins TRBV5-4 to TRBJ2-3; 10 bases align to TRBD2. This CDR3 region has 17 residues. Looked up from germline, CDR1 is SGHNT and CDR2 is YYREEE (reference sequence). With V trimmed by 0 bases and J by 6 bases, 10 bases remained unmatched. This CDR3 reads CASSLESLAGVSDTQYF. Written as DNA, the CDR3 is TGTGCCAGCAGCTTGGAGTCTCTAGCGGGAGTATCTGATACGCAGTATTTT.

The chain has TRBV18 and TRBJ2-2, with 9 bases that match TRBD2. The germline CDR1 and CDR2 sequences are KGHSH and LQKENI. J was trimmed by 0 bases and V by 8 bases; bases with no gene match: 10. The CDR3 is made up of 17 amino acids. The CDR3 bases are TGTGCCAGCCCACATCGAACTAGCGGGCCGAACACCGGGGAGCTGTTTTTT. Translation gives CASPHRTSGPNTGELFF.